These 16 T cell receptor beta chains originate from one sample sequenced in a study of regulatory T cells in long-lasting Graves disease. Time point reported: newly diagnosed GD, antithyroid drugs for less than 3 months. The TCR library was prepared using RNA isolated from PBMCs. Arm-PCR of CDR3 regions and iRepertoire HTBI primers were used to build TCR beta libraries. TCRdb re-called the multiplex PCR reads with MiXCR, one entry per CDR3 protein. The sample shows fewer than 500,000 distinct CDR3 sequences, roughly 17% of them seen only once. The same specimen was also included in a second study, on T cells in Graves' hyperthyroidism and ophthalmopathy.

This material consisted of peripheral blood mononuclear cells (PBMCs), taken at new diagnosis, from a patient treated with antithyroid drugs. Receptor source: a middle-aged man with Graves disease.

This clonotype was seen repeatedly, ten times or more. This rearrangement joins TRBV29-1 to TRBJ2-3, with TRBD2 matching over 7 bases. The CDR3 totals 14 residues. After removal of 6 bases from V and 2 bases from J, the junction contained 8 bases not matched to a gene. The V gene's germline CDR1 is SQVTM and CDR2 ANQGSEA. In DNA, the CDR3 is TGCAGCGTCAAAGCGGGGATAGACACAGATACGCAGTATTTT. Its protein product is CSVKAGIDTDTQYF.

This chain connects TRBV28 to TRBJ2-1; TRBD2 agrees at 11 bases. TRBJ2-5 matches the DNA end more closely, so the J call is doubtful. CDR1 is MDHEN, CDR2 SYDVKM, per germline. This CDR3 has 16 residues. The CDR3 nucleotides read TGTGCCAGCAGTTCCCTAGCGGGGGGACAACAAGAGACCCAGTACTTC. It yields the protein CASSSLAGGQQETQYF.

The sample holds a few counts of this clonotype. The rearrangement links TRBV27 to TRBJ1-1, with 9 bases identical to TRBD1. Germline trimming cut 3 bases from V and 5 bases from J; bases unmatched to any gene: 13. The CDR3 runs 17 residues. Germline values: CDR1 MNHEY, CDR2 SMNVEV (reference sequence). The CDR3 spells CASSFSLGTGKKTEAFF. DNA of the CDR3: TGTGCCAGCAGTTTCTCCCTAGGGACAGGGAAAAAAACTGAAGCTTTCTTT.

This clonotype was observed many times. Here the CDR3 reads CASSGTSGGGELFF. The CDR3 coding sequence is TGTGCCAGCAGCGGGACTAGCGGGGGCGGGGAGCTGTTTTTT. The gene calls are TRBV12-3 or TRBV12-4 and TRBJ2-2; 14 positions agree with TRBD2. V gave up 6 bases and J gave up 7 bases; unmatched junction bases: 1. The CDR3 is 14 residues long.

The rearrangement links TRBV4-2 to TRBJ2-1; 10 bases fit TRBD2. The CDR3 loop spans 15 amino acids. Germline V gene sequence: CDR1 LGHNA, CDR2 YNFKEQ. V lost 4 bases and J lost 5; bases outside the gene matches: 5. CDR3 bases: TGTGCCAGCAGCCCTAGCGGGAGTGACCACAATGAGCAGTTCTTC. This encodes CASSPSGSDHNEQFF.

This clonotype has ten or more counts. The chain joins TRBV6-1 to TRBJ1-1; D is unresolved. There are 12 residues in the CDR3. Germline V lookup: CDR1 MNHNS, CDR2 SASEGT. Trimming removed 3 bases from V and 5 bases from J, with 7 bases in between. The CDR3 is CASSDWTTEAFF. The CDR3 DNA reads as TGTGCCAGCAGTGACTGGACGACTGAAGCTTTCTTT.

This clonotype showed up many times. The chain couples TRBV18 to TRBJ1-1; TRBD1 matches 9 bases. V shed 2 bases, J shed 6 bases, and the junction held 4 bases outside the gene matches. This CDR3 is built from 14 residues. The V gene's germline CDR1 is KGHSH and CDR2 LQKENI. CDR3 DNA sequence: TGTGCCAGCTCACCAGGACAGGGGTGGTCTGAAGCTTTCTTT. Protein sequence: CASSPGQGWSEAFF.

This clonotype showed up many times. The V gene is TRBV28, the J gene TRBJ2-3; D unresolved. Between the trimmed V and J ends, which lost 5 bases and 0 bases, there was a span of 9 bases. This CDR3 region has 14 residues. Germline CDR1 reads MDHEN; CDR2 reads SYDVKM. In DNA, the CDR3 is TGTGCCAGCAGTGCCCAGCGAAGCACAGATACGCAGTATTTT. Translating gives CASSAQRSTDTQYF.

This clonotype was observed many times. The chain employs TRBV6-1 and TRBJ1-5; a possible D gene is TRBD1 (6 bases). CDR1 and CDR2 from the germline V gene are MNHNS and SASEGT. This CDR3 is built from 17 residues. Deletions cut 1 base from V and 3 bases from J, with 16 bases between. The CDR3 loop reads CASSEGPGTKYNQPQHF. CDR3 nucleotide sequence: TGTGCCAGCAGTGAAGGCCCTGGGACAAAGTACAATCAGCCCCAGCATTTT.

This clonotype was recorded at least ten times. The J gene is TRBJ2-2, the V gene TRBV24-1; D might be TRBD1 (6 bases). The CDR3 runs to 16 residues. Trimming removed 4 bases at V and 1 base at J, with 12 bases between. Germline V lookup: CDR1 KGHDR, CDR2 SFDVKD. This CDR3 is CATSEVTTGNTGELFF. The CDR3 nucleotides read TGTGCCACCAGTGAGGTAACGACAGGGAACACCGGGGAGCTGTTTTTT.

This clonotype has a handful of counts. The rearrangement joins TRBV10-2 to TRBJ2-1; 12 bases align to TRBD2. Germline CDR1 reads WSHSY; CDR2 reads SAAADI. This CDR3 is built from 15 residues. Trimming at V came to 5 bases and at J to 4 bases, leaving 3 bases not matched to a gene. The CDR3 spells CASSLAGGDYNEQFF. The CDR3 region has the DNA TGCGCCAGCAGTCTAGCGGGAGGGGATTACAATGAGCAGTTCTTC.

This clonotype has more than one count but fewer than ten. An end of the junction differs from the germline gene, which may be a read error. The chain combines TRBV4-1 with TRBJ2-3, with 10 positions matching TRBD2. The CDR3 has 19 amino acids. Germline CDR1 reads MGHRA; CDR2 reads YSYEKL. CDR3 sequence (DNA): TGCGCCAGCAGCAAAGAGGCACTAGCGGGGAGGTCCTTCACAGATACGCAGTATTTT. Its translation is CASSKEALAGRSFTDTQYF.

This clonotype was recorded many times. V usage is TRBV12-3 or TRBV12-4 and J usage is TRBJ2-3, with D tentatively TRBD2 (6 bases). This CDR3 comprises 14 residues. V was cut by 3 bases and J by 5 bases, with 12 bases left in between. The CDR3 is CASSFRGGVDTQYF. The CDR3 DNA reads as TGTGCCAGCAGTTTCCGCGGAGGGGTAGATACGCAGTATTTT.

This clonotype was picked up many times. The gene calls are TRBV11-2 and TRBJ2-1; the D is unclear. The germline gives CDR1 SGHAT, CDR2 FQNNGV. CDR3 length equals 12 residues. V lost 7 bases to trimming and J lost 10 bases, with 14 bases between them. The CDR3 nucleotides read TGTGCCAGCACCCGCCTGGGCGGAGAGCAGTTCTTC. Amino acid sequence: CASTRLGGEQFF.

This clonotype occurred many times. CDR3 DNA sequence: TGTGCCAGCAGCCCTGGTAGCGGGCCGTACAATGAGCAGTTCTTC. Protein product: CASSPGSGPYNEQFF. This chain joins TRBV7-9 and TRBJ2-1, with 7 nucleotides matching TRBD2. CDR3 size: 15 residues. Losses at the gene ends were 5 bases for V and 4 bases for J; bases not matched to a gene: 8. The germline V gene encodes CDR1 SEHNR and CDR2 FQNEAQ (reference sequence). Looking up the rest from reference TRBV7-9 and TRBJ2-1 gives the full variable domain: DTGVSQNPRHKITKRGQNVTFRCDPISEHNRLYWYRQTLGQGPEFLTYFQNEAQLEKSRLLSDRFSAERPKGSFSTLEIQRTEQGDSAMYLCASSPGSGPYNEQFFGPGTRLTVL.

This clonotype showed up many times. In DNA, the CDR3 is TGTGCCAGCAGCCAAGGCCCAAGGGGGGATACGCAGTATTTT. It is translated as CASSQGPRGDTQYF. The chain combines TRBV3-1 with TRBJ2-3; possibly TRBD1 for D (6 bases). Trimming removed 1 base from V and 6 bases from J, with 11 bases in between. Germline values: CDR1 LGHDT, CDR2 YNNKEL (reference sequence). The CDR3 is 14 amino acids.